The clone carrying this T cell receptor (beta chain) was picked up many times. Trimming at V came to 6 bases and at J to 7 bases, leaving 3 bases not matched to a gene. This CDR3 spans 14 amino acids. This entry comes from a study of T-cell reconstitution after alpha-beta-depleted transplantation in children. Preparation of the TCRbeta library was carried out with unique molecular identifiers. From the PCR reads, TCRdb called clonotypes with MiXCR, one entry per CDR3 protein. This table has some 290,000 distinct CDR3 sequences, over 8% appearing once. This sequence was found in a human donor who donated a stem cell graft to a child with SCID. The chain uses TRBV12-3 or TRBV12-4 and TRBJ2-1; TRBD2 aligns across 13 bases. The sample in question was PBMCs from the stem cell graft donor, obtained from the stem cell graft. The CDR3 coding sequence is TGTGCCAGCAGCACTAGCGGGGGGGCGAATGAGCAGTTCTTC. Its translation is CASSTSGGANEQFF.